These 18 T cell receptor beta chains were sequenced from one sample in a study of naive and memory T cell subsets. General study points: A few larger clonotypes appeared in naive repertoires, especially CD8, possibly memory cells re-expressing CD45RA.

Their target antigens are unknown. The beta constant-region primer was an equimolar mix of two oligonucleotides covering TRBC1 and TRBC2. The ligated cDNA underwent four PCR rounds using SP2 and nested alpha and beta constant-region primers. From the UMI-ligation and nested PCR reads, TCRdb called clonotypes with MiXCR, one entry per CDR3 protein. The sample carries more than 95,000 distinct CDR3 sequences, roughly 14% recorded once. The material sequenced was naive CD8+ T cells from blood. These TCRs come from a human donor in good health.

This clonotype was found a few times. J is TRBJ2-1 and V is TRBV4-3; 8 bases are a match to TRBD2. The CDR3 loop spans 16 amino acids. After removal of 1 base from V and 6 bases from J, the junction contained 8 bases not matched to a gene. The germline V gene has CDR1 LGHNA and CDR2 YSLEER. The CDR3, as DNA: TGCGCCAGCAGCCAAGCTAGTAGCGGGGCTCCCAATGAGCAGTTCTTC. This gives the protein CASSQASSGAPNEQFF.

This chain connects TRBV27 to TRBJ2-7; tentative D call: TRBD1 (5 bases). This CDR3 spans 14 amino acids. Germline assignment: CDR1 MNHEY and CDR2 SMNVEV (reference sequence). Deletions cut 3 bases from V and 4 bases from J, with 13 bases between. The CDR3 region has the DNA TGTGCCAGCAGTTTTCAGGGCAGTTTGTACGAGCAGTACTTC. It codes for CASSFQGSLYEQYF.

The chain links TRBV27 to TRBJ2-3; weak D call: TRBD1 (5 bases). This CDR3 spans 14 amino acids. Germline values: CDR1 MNHEY, CDR2 SMNVEV (reference sequence). V shed 3 bases and J shed 5 bases, with 12 bases lying between them. As DNA, the CDR3 is TGTGCCAGCAGTTTCGGACCTACAGGAGATACGCAGTATTTT. Its protein product is CASSFGPTGDTQYF.

On this clonotype: A much larger clone differs by one base, so this may be a read error. The chain couples TRBV20-1 to TRBJ1-1; D not certain. Per germline, CDR1 DFQATT and CDR2 SNEGSKA (reference sequence). The CDR3 is 13 amino acids. The CDR3 sequence is CSARTVAEAEALF. The CDR3 DNA reads as TGCAGTGCTAGAACCGTAGCGGAGGCCGAAGCTCTCTTT.

CDR3 nucleotide sequence: TGTGCCAGCACCGACAGGGAAGGGTCCAATCAGCCCCAGCATTTT. Protein: CASTDREGSNQPQHF. The chain employs TRBV19 and TRBJ1-5, with 7 bases identical to TRBD1. Per germline, CDR1 LNHDA and CDR2 SQIVND (reference sequence). The J segment lost 3 bases and the V segment lost 9 bases, leaving 11 bases of the junction unmatched. This CDR3 is built from 15 residues.

The sample holds a few counts of this clonotype. This chain links TRBV27 with TRBJ1-3; D is ambiguous. The CDR3 spans 12 residues. The germline CDR1 and CDR2 sequences are MNHEY and SMNVEV (reference sequence). V lost 4 bases, J lost 7 bases, and 8 bases lay in between. CDR3 DNA: TGTGCCAGCAGTTCCCTGGATAACACCATATATTTT. Its protein product is CASSSLDNTIYF.

The V gene is TRBV6-2 or TRBV6-3, the J gene TRBJ2-7; D remains ambiguous. The CDR3 contains 10 residues. Deletions cut 10 bases from V and 4 bases from J, with 8 bases between. CDR1 and CDR2 from the germline V gene are MNHEY and SVGEGT. Here the CDR3 DNA reads TGTGCCACCTGGAATTACGAGCAGTACTTC. Translating it yields CATWNYEQYF.

The rearrangement joins TRBV21-1 to TRBJ2-7. TRBV21-1 is a pseudogene segment. The CDR3 consists of 17 residues. CDR3 nucleotides: TGTGCCAGCAGCAAAGGAAGAGTAAACAGGGGGCTCTACGAGCAGTACTTC. The encoded protein is CASSKGRVNRGLYEQYF.

This clonotype has a handful of counts. This chain joins TRBV7-9 and TRBJ1-4, with 9 bases lining up with TRBD1. This CDR3 spans 15 amino acids. V shed 5 bases, J shed 5 bases, and the junction held 6 bases outside the gene matches. In germline, CDR1 is SEHNR, CDR2 FQNEAQ (reference sequence). CDR3 bases: TGTGCCAGCAGCACTAAGACAGGGGGGAATGAAAAACTGTTTTTT. Translated, it gives CASSTKTGGNEKLFF.

The V call is TRBV27, the J call TRBJ2-7; 9 bases map to TRBD1. After removal of 6 bases from V and 3 bases from J, the junction contained 6 bases not matched to a gene. Germline V gene data show CDR1 as MNHEY and CDR2 as SMNVEV (reference sequence). The CDR3 runs 14 residues. CDR3 loop: CASRSGQGIYEQYF. The CDR3 DNA reads as TGTGCCAGCAGATCCGGACAGGGGATCTACGAGCAGTACTTC.

There are a few counts of this clonotype. The chain couples TRBV4-2 to TRBJ1-1; D is possibly TRBD1 (6 bases). This CDR3 has 19 residues. Germline assignment: CDR1 LGHNA and CDR2 YNFKEQ. With 4 bases removed from V and 1 base from J, the gap between germline ends came to 25 bases. CDR3 region: CASSLMTWRGESWNTEAFF. CDR3 in DNA: TGTGCCAGCAGCCTTATGACGTGGAGGGGGGAAAGTTGGAACACTGAAGCTTTCTTT.

The V and J genes are TRBV12-3 or TRBV12-4 and TRBJ2-2; the match to TRBD2 covers 7 bases. The CDR3 has 13 residues. V dropped 6 bases and J dropped 7; count of bases not matched to a gene: 5. CDR3 DNA sequence: TGTGCCAGCAGCCTGGGGGGGGGCGGGGAGCTGTTTTTT. Residues: CASSLGGGGELFF.

This clonotype was seen repeatedly, ten times or more. The CDR3 here is CASSYWAGRSSYNEQFF. CDR3 coding DNA: TGTGCCAGCAGTTACTGGGCCGGAAGGAGCTCCTACAATGAGCAGTTCTTC. The chain links TRBV6-2 or TRBV6-3 to TRBJ2-1; D unclear. Germline assignment: CDR1 MNHEY and CDR2 SVGEGT. This CDR3 region has 17 residues. Trimming stripped 1 base from V and 0 bases from J, with 13 bases between.

The sample holds a few counts of this clonotype. The CDR3 nucleotides are TGCGCCAGCAGCCAAGAGAACCAGCGGGGTTACAATGAGCAGTTCTTC. Translated, it gives CASSQENQRGYNEQFF. The chain uses TRBV4-3 and TRBJ2-1; 7 nucleotides line up with TRBD2. With 0 bases clipped from V and 4 bases from J, the junction kept 6 bases outside the gene matches. This CDR3 is built from 16 residues. The germline gives CDR1 LGHNA, CDR2 YSLEER.

This clonotype has a handful of counts. The chain links TRBV30 to TRBJ2-1; the D gene is possibly TRBD2 (5 bases). Germline CDR1 is GTSNPN and CDR2 is SVGIG (reference sequence). V shed 5 bases and J shed 8 bases, with 10 bases lying between them. The CDR3 runs to 11 residues. This CDR3 is CAWGNGDEQFF. The DNA for the CDR3 is TGTGCCTGGGGGAACGGGGATGAGCAGTTCTTC.

This clonotype was seen ten or more times. A junction boundary mismatches the germline segment, possibly from a read error. The chain recombines TRBV20-1 with TRBJ2-7; D not resolved. CDR3 length: 15 amino acids. In germline, CDR1 is DFQATT, CDR2 SNEGSKA (reference sequence). This CDR3 reads CSARESLGSSYEQYF. The CDR3 region has the DNA TGCAGTGCTCGAGAATCTCTGGGAAGCTCCTACGAGCAGTACTTC.

The chain uses TRBV7-3 and TRBJ2-5; D is perhaps TRBD1 (5 bases). Trimming cost V 2 bases and J 3 bases, with 10 bases left between them. The CDR3 has 14 residues. Germline CDR1 reads SGHTA; CDR2 reads FQGTGA. The chain's CDR3 is CASSLGPREETQYF. The CDR3 DNA is TGTGCCAGCAGCTTAGGTCCCAGGGAAGAGACCCAGTACTTC.

V gene TRBV10-3 combines with J gene TRBJ2-2, with unresolved D. CDR1 and CDR2 from the germline V gene are ENHRY and SYGVKD. V was pared by 5 bases and J by 4 bases, with 11 bases between. The CDR3 loop spans 14 amino acids. The CDR3, as DNA: TGTGCCATCAGTCACGACCCGGGCACCGGGGAGCTGTTTTTT. This translates into CAISHDPGTGELFF.